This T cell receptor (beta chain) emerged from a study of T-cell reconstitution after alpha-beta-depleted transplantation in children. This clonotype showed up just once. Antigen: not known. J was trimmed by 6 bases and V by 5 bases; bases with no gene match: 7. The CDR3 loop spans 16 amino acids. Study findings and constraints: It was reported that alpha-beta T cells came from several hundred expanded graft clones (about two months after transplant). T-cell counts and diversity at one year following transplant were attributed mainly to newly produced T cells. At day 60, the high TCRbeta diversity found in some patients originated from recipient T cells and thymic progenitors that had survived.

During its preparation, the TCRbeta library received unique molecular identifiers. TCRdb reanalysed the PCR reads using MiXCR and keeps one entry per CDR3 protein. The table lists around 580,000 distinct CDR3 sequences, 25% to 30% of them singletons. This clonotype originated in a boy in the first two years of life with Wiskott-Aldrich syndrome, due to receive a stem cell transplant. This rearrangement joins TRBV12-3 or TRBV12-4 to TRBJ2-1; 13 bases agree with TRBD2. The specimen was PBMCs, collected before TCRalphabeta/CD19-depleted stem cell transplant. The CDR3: CASSTGLAGSFNEQFF. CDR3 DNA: TGTGCCAGCAGTACGGGACTAGCGGGATCTTTCAATGAGCAGTTCTTC.